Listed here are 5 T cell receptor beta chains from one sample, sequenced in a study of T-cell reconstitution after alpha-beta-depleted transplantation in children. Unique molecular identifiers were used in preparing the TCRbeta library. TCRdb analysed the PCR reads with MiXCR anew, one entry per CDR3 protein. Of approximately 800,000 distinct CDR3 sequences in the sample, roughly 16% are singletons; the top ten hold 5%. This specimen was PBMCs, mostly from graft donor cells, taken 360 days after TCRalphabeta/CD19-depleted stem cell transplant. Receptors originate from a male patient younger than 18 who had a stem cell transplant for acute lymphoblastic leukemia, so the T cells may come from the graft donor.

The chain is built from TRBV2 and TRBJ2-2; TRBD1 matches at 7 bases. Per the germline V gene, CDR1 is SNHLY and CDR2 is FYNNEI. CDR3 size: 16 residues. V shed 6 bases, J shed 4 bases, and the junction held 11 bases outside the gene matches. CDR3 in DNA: TGTGCCAGCAGGCACGAGACAGGGTCGATCACCGGGGAGCTGTTTTTT. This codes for CASRHETGSITGELFF.

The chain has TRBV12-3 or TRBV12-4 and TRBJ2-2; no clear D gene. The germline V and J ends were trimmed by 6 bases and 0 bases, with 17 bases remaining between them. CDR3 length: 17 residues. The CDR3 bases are TGTGCCAGCAGCCCCCTTCGGGCGACGGCGAACACCGGGGAGCTGTTTTTT. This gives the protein CASSPLRATANTGELFF.

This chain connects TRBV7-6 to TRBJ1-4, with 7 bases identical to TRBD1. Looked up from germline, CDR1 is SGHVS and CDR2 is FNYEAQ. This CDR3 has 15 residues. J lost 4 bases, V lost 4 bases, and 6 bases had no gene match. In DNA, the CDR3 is TGTGCCAGCAGCTGGACAGGATTCGTTAATGAAAAACTGTTTTTT. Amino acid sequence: CASSWTGFVNEKLFF.

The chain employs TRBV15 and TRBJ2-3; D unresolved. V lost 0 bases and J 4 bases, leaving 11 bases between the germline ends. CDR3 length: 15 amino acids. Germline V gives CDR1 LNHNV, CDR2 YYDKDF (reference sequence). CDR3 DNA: TGTGCCACCAGCAGAGAATTGGCATTCGCAGATACGCAGTATTTT. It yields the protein CATSRELAFADTQYF.

The CDR3 loop is CASSLVPLRTGELFF. CDR3 nucleotide sequence: TGCGCCAGCAGCTTGGTACCTTTGAGGACCGGGGAGCTGTTTTTT. V is TRBV5-1 and J is TRBJ2-2; D not resolved. Germline V gene sequence: CDR1 SGHRS, CDR2 YFSETQ. The CDR3 length is 15 residues. V was trimmed by 0 bases and J by 5 bases, leaving 11 bases between them.